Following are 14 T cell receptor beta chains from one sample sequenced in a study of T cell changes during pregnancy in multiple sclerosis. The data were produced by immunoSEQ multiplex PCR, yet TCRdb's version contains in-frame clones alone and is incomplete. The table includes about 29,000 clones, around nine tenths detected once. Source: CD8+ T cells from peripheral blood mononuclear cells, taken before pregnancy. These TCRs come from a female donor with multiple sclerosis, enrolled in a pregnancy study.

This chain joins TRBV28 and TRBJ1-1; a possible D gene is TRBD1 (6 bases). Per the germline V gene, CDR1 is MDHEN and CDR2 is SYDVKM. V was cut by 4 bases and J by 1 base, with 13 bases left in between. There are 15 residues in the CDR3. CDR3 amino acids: CASSSLSTGNTEAFF. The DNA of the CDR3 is TGTGCCAGCAGTTCCCTATCGACAGGGAACACTGAAGCTTTCTTT.

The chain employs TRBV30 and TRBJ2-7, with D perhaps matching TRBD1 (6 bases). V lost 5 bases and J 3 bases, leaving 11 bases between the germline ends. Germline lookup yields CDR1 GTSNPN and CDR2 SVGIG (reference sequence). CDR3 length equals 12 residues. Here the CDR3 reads CAWASDSYEQYF. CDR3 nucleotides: TGTGCCTGGGCATCGGACAGCTACGAGCAGTACTTC. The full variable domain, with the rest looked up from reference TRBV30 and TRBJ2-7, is SQTIHQWPATLVQPVGSPLSLECTVEGTSNPNLYWYRQAAGRGLQLLFYSVGIGQISSEVPQNLSASRPQDRQFILSSKKLLLSDSGFYLCAWASDSYEQYFGPGTRLTVT.

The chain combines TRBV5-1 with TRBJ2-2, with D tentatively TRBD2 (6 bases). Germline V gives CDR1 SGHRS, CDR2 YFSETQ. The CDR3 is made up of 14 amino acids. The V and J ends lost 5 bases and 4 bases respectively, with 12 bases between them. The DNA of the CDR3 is TGCGCCAGCAGTTGGGGGGTCCGCACCGGGGAGCTGTTTTTT. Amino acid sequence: CASSWGVRTGELFF.

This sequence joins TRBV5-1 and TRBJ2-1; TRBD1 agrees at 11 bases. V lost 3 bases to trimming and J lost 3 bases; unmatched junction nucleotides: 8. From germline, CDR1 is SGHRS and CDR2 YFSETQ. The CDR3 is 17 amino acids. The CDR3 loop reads CASSWGPDRGLYNEQFF. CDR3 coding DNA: TGCGCCAGCAGCTGGGGACCGGACAGGGGGCTCTACAATGAGCAGTTCTTC.

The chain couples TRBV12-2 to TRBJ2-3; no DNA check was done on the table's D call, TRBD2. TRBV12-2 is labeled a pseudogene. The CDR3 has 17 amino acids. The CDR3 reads CASRLAGGPRGTDTQYF. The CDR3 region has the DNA TGTGCAAGTCGCTTAGCGGGAGGGCCGAGAGGCACAGATACGCAGTATTTT.

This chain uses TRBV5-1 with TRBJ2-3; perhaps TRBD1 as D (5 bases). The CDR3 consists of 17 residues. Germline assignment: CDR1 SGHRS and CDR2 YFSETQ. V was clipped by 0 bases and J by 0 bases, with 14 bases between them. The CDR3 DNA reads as TGCGCCAGCAGCTTGGAGGGGCTTGGTGCTAGCACAGATACGCAGTATTTT. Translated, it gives CASSLEGLGASTDTQYF.

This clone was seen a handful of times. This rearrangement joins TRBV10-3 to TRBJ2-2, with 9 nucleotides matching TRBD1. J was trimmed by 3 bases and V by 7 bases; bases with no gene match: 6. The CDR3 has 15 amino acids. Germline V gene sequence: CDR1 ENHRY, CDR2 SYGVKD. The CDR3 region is CAIKKGQGDTGELFF. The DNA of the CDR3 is TGTGCCATCAAAAAGGGACAGGGTGACACCGGGGAGCTGTTTTTT.

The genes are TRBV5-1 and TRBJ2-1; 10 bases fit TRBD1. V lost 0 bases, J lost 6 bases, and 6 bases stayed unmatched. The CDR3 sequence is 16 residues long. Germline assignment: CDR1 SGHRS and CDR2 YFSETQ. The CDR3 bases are TGCGCCAGCAGCTTGGGGGACAGGGGACACGGCAATGAGCAGTTCTTC. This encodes CASSLGDRGHGNEQFF. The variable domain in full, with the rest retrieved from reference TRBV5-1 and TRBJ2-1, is KAGVTQTPRYLIKTRGQQVTLSCSPISGHRSVSWYQQTPGQGLQFLFEYFSETQRNKGNFPGRFSGRQFSNSRSEMNVSTLELGDSALYLCASSLGDRGHGNEQFFGPGTRLTVL.

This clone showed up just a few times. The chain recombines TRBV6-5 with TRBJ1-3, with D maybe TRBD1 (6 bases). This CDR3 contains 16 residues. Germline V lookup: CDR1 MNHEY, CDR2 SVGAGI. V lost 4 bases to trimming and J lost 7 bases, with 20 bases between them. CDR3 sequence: CASSFSPIQGGNTIYF. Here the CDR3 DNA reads TGTGCCAGCAGTTTCTCCCCAATACAGGGAGGGAACACCATATATTTT.

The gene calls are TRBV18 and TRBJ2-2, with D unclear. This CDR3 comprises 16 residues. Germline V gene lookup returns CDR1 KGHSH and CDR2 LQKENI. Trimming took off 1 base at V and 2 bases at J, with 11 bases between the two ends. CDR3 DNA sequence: TGTGCCAGCTCACCACGGGCACAGATTAACACCGGGGAGCTGTTTTTT. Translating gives CASSPRAQINTGELFF.

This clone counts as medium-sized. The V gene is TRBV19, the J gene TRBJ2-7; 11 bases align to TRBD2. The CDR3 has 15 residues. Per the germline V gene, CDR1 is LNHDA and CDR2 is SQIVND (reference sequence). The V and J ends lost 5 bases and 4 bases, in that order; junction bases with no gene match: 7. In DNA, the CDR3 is TGTGCCAGTAGTCCCGCACTAGCGGGAGTATACGAGCAGTACTTC. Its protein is CASSPALAGVYEQYF.

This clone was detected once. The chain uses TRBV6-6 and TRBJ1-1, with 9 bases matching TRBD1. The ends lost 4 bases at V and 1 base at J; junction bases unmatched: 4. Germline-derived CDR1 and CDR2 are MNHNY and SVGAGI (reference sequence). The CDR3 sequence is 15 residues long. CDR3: CASSFGTGRNTEAFF. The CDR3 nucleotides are TGTGCCAGCAGTTTCGGGACAGGGCGGAACACTGAAGCTTTCTTT.

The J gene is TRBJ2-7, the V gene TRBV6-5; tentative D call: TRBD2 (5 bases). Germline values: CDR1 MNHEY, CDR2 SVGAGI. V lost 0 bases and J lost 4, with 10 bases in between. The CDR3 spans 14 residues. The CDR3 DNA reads TGTGCCAGCAGTTACTCGGGAGAGTTGTACGAGCAGTACTTC. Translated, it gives CASSYSGELYEQYF.

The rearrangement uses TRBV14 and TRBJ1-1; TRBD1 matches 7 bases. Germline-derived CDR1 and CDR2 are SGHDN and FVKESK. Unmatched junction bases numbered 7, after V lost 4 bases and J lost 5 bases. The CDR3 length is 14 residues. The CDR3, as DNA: TGTGCCAGCAGCCCAGACAGGGTTGAAACTGAAGCTTTCTTT. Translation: CASSPDRVETEAFF.